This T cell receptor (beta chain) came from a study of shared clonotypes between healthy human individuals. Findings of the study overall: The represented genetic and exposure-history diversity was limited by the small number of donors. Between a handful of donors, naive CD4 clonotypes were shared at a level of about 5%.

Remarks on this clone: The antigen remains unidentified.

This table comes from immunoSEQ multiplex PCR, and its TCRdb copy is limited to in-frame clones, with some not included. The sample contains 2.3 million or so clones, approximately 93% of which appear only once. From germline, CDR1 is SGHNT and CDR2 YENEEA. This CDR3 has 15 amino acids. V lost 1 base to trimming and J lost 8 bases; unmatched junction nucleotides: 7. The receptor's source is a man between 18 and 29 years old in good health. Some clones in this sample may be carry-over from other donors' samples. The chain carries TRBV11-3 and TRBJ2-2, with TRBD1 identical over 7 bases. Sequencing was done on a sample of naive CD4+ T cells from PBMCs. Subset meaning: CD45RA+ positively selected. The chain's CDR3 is CASSLGVQGRGELFF. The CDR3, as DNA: TGTGCCAGCAGCTTAGGGGTACAGGGGCGAGGGGAGCTGTTTTTT. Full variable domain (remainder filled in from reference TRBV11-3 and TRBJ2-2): EAGVVQSPRYKIIEKKQPVAFWCNPISGHNTLYWYLQNLGQGPELLIRYENEEAVDDSQLPKDRFSAERLKGVDSTLKIQPAELGDSAVYLCASSLGVQGRGELFFGEGSRLTVL.